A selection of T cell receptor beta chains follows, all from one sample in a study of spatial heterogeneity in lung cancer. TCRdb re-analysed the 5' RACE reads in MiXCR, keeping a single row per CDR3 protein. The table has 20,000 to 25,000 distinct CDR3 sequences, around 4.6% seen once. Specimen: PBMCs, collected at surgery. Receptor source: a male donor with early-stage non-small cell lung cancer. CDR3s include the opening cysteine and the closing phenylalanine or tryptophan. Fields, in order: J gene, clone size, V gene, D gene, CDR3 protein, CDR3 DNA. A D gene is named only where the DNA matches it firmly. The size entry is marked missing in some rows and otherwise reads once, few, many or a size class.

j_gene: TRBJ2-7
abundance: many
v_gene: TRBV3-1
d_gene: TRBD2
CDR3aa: CASSRASGDYEQYF
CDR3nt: TGTGCCAGCAGCCGGGCGAGCGGGGACTACGAGCAGTACTTC

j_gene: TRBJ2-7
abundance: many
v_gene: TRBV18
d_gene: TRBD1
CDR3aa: CASSLTGTGYEQYF
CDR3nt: TGTGCCAGCTCACTAACCGGGACAGGGTACGAGCAGTACTTC

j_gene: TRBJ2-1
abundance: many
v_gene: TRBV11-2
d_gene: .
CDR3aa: CASSRSGLEQFF
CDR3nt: TGTGCCAGCAGCCGGTCCGGGCTTGAGCAGTTCTTC

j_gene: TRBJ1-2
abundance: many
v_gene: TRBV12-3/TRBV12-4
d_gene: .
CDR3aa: CASSLLPVYGYTF
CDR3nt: TGTGCCAGCAGTTTACTCCCAGTCTATGGCTACACCTTC

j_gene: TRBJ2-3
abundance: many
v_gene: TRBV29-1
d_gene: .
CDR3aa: CSVEDLGETDTQYF
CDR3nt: TGCAGCGTTGAAGATCTAGGGGAAACAGATACGCAGTATTTT

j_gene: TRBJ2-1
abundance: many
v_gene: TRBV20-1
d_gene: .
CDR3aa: CSASSGGSGEQFF
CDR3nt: TGCAGTGCTAGTTCCGGGGGTTCGGGAGAGCAGTTCTTC

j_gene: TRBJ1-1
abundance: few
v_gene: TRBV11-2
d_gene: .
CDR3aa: CASSLVGGLMGTEAFF
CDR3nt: TGTGCCAGCAGCCTGGTGGGGGGGCTGATGGGGACTGAAGCTTTCTTT

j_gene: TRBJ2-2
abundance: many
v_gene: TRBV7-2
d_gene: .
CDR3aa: CASSSQGPNTGELFF
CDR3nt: TGTGCCAGCAGCTCTCAGGGACCGAACACCGGGGAGCTGTTTTTT

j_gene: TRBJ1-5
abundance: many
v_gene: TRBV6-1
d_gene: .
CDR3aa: CASSPNGNQPQHF
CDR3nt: TGTGCCAGCAGTCCAAACGGCAATCAGCCCCAGCATTTT

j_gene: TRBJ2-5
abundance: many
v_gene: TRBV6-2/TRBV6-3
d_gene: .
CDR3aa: CASNSEQETQYF
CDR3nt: TGTGCCAGCAATTCGGAACAAGAGACCCAGTACTTC

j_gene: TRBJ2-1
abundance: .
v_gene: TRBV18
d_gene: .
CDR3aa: CASSPSLGAGYNEQFF
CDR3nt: TGTGCCAGCTCACCAAGTTTGGGAGCCGGGTACAATGAGCAGTTCTTC

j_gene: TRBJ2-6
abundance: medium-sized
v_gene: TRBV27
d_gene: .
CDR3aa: CASSTLSGANVLTF
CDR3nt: TGTGCCAGCAGTACCCTGTCTGGGGCCAACGTCCTGACTTTC

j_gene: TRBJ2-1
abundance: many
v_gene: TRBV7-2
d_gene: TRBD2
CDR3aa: CASSPIAGGPHEQFF
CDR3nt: TGTGCCAGCAGTCCAATAGCGGGGGGGCCTCATGAGCAGTTCTTC

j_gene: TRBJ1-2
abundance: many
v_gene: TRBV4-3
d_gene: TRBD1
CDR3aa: CASSIRQGTNYGYTF
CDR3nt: TGCGCCAGCAGCATCCGACAGGGAACTAACTATGGCTACACCTTC

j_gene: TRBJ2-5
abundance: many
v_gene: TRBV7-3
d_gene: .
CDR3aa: CASSLTLASWETQYF
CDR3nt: TGTGCCAGCAGCTTAACATTGGCTAGCTGGGAGACCCAGTACTTC

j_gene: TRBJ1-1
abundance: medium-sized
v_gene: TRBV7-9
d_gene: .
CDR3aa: CASSQTGEAFF
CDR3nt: TGTGCCAGCAGCCAGACAGGCGAAGCTTTCTTT

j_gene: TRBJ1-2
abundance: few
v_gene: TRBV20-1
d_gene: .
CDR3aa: CSARVEVSYGYTF
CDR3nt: TGCAGTGCTAGAGTAGAGGTTTCCTATGGCTACACCTTC

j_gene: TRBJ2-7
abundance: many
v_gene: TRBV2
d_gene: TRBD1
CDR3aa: CASSEGRGTGGNEQYF
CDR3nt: TGTGCCAGCAGCGAAGGAAGAGGGACAGGGGGAAACGAGCAGTACTTC

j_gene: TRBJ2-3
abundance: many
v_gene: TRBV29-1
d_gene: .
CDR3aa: CSVEKGPDTQYF
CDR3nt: TGCAGCGTTGAAAAGGGGCCAGATACGCAGTATTTT

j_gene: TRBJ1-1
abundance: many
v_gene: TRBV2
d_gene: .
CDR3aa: CASHWTEKNTEAFF
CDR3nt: TGTGCCAGCCATTGGACAGAGAAAAACACTGAAGCTTTCTTT

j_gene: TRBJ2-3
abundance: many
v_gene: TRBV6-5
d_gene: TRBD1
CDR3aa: CASSNRGPTDTQYF
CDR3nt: TGTGCCAGCAGTAACAGGGGGCCCACAGATACGCAGTATTTT

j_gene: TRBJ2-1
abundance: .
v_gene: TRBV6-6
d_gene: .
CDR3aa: CASSYSNEQFF
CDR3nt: TGTGCCAGCAGTTACAGCAATGAGCAGTTCTTC

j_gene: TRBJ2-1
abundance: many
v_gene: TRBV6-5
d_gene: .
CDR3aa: CASRISGGAYNEQFF
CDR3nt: TGTGCCAGCAGAATTAGCGGCGGGGCCTACAATGAGCAGTTCTTC

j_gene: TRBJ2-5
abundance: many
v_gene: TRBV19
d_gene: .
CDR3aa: CASSIRRKETQYF
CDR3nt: TGTGCCAGTAGTATAAGGAGGAAAGAGACCCAGTACTTC

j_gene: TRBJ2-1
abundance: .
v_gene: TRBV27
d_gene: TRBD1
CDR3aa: CASSSGTDTYNEQFF
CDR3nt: TGTGCCAGCAGTTCCGGGACAGATACCTACAATGAGCAGTTCTTC

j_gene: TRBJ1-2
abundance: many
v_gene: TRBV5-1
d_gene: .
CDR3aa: CASSGGRNYGYTF
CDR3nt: TGCGCCAGCAGTGGGGGCAGGAACTATGGCTACACCTTC

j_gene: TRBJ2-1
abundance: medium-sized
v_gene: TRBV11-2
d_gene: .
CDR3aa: CASSSHVDEQFF
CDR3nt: TGTGCCAGCAGCTCGCACGTGGATGAGCAGTTCTTC

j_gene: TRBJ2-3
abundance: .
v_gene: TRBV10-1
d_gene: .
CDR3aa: CASKSSVSSTDTQYF
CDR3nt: TGCGCCAGCAAAAGTTCGGTATCTAGCACAGATACGCAGTATTTT

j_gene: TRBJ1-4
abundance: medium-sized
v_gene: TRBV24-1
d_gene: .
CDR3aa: CATSDSTFGGEKLFF
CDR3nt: TGTGCCACCAGTGATTCAACCTTTGGCGGTGAAAAACTGTTTTTT

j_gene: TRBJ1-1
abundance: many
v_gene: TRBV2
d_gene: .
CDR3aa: CASSWGDTEAFF
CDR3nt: TGTGCCAGCAGTTGGGGGGACACTGAAGCTTTCTTT

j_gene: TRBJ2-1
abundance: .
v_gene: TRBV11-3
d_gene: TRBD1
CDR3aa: CASSSGQGPYKEQFF
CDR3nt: TGTGCCAGCAGCTCCGGACAGGGACCCTACAAAGAGCAGTTCTTC